This TCR beta chain is drawn from a study of CD8 T cells in ankylosing spondylitis (TCRdb year 2017). In the study overall: T cell receptor beta repertoires were profiled in healthy donors and ankylosing spondylitis patients so that disease-linked TCR variants could be found. In total, the full study cohort was made up of 100 to 140 healthy donors and 20 to 25 ankylosing spondylitis patients. Peripheral blood was sampled, and synovial fluid was additionally collected from ankylosing spondylitis patients. Points the paper makes about the study in general: The disease-linked clones showed a CD8+ phenotype and occurred at relatively low frequencies in peripheral blood. Significant enrichment of the disease-linked clones was reported in matched synovial fluid samples from ankylosing spondylitis patients. Blood from ankylosing spondylitis patients appeared to be characterized by a TCR beta motif made up of several highly homologous amino acid variants. Some of the motif variants had been reported before in the synovial fluid and blood of reactive arthritis patients, a finding that suggests common disease-initiation mechanisms.

For sequencing, an Illumina HiSeq 2500 was employed. TCR beta libraries were prepared by quantitative 5'-RACE with molecular barcodes. The published analysis was carried out like this. Disease-linked TCR variants were identified with a new computational method built on a probabilistic model of VDJ rearrangement. In TCRdb, the public reads were trimmed at Q25 with fastp and aligned with MiXCR, with productive beta chains retained. Each record represents a unique CDR3 protein, reported with the most common genes and DNA among its rows. Clone size and V and J calls follow TCRdb, not the original study. Recorded for this sample are more than 150,000 distinct CDR3 sequences; over 15% of them occurred a single time. The ten largest clones represent roughly 4% of the sample. Points on this clonotype: Its binding antigen is unknown. Base quality data are lacking; no much larger clone is found one base away.

The TCR was taken from a male donor under 30 with ankylosing spondylitis or in good health (not recorded which). Donor details come from another sample of the same person, matched by shared clones. The sample taken for sequencing was blood, either unsorted or a sorted T cell fraction (not recorded which).

The DNA is as follows: TGTGCCAGCAGTGAGGGCCTCCGGGGAGAGACCCAGTACTTC. Protein translation: CASSEGLRGETQYF. The chain is assembled from TRBV6-1 and TRBJ2-5; a weak D assignment points to TRBD2 (5 bases agree). There are 14 amino acids in the CDR3, from cysteine to phenylalanine inclusive. Only CDR3 DNA is held: 42 bases, read in frame from base 1. CDR1 and CDR2 are read off the germline V gene as MNHNS and SASEGT. The V end loses 3 bases and the J end loses 4 bases, and a stretch of 12 bases separates them.